This TCR beta chain was found in a study of metastatic and nonmetastatic thyroid tumors (dated by TCRdb to the early 2020s). Notes on the research overall: The researchers compared repertoires between peripheral blood samples and tumor or nodule tissue samples from patients with malignant or benign thyroid disease.

This clone was seen repeatedly, ten times or more. Its antigen specificity is not known. Qualities for individual bases were not recorded, and no much larger clone is one base off. No patient had received any treatment before thyroid surgery. The study retrospectively analysed patient clinical samples collected from about 2012 to 2018 using T-cell receptor beta sequencing. General conclusions and limits of the study: In both blood and tumor samples, malignant tumors were reported to have significantly higher TCR beta diversity than benign nodules.

Library generation was performed with PCR. The instrument given in TCRdb is Illumina HiSeq 4000. High-throughput sequencing was used to profile the TCR beta-chain CDR3 region of each patient. Concerning the study's data processing: CDR3 differences across clinicopathological groups were used to build a classifier for discriminating distant-metastatic papillary thyroid cancer patients. The Shannon index was used to measure repertoire diversity, and the Morisita-Horn index was used to measure how similar tumor and blood repertoires were. TCRdb reprocessing: public reads trimmed at Q25 with fastp, clones called with MiXCR, in-frame beta chains kept. The V and J calls shown here were made by TCRdb, not taken from the authors' results. This sample is represented by 42,000 or so clones; about 19% of them were singletons. Around 15% of the sample rests with the top ten. Sequencing was performed on tumor tissue. The sequence derives from a female donor with papillary thyroid cancer or a benign thyroid nodule (not recorded which). Some clones in this sample may be carry-over from other donors' samples.

The CDR3 sequence is CASSLGYIQYF. The nucleotide sequence reads as follows: TGTGCCAGCAGTTTAGGGTACATTCAGTACTTC. This chain joins TRBV12-3 or TRBV12-4 to TRBJ2-4; there is no confident call for the D gene. The CDR3 goes from the cysteine to the phenylalanine over 11 residues. Only the CDR3 DNA stays, 33 bases, in frame from base 1. Trimming costs V 1 base and J 8 bases, and their ends lie 3 bases apart.